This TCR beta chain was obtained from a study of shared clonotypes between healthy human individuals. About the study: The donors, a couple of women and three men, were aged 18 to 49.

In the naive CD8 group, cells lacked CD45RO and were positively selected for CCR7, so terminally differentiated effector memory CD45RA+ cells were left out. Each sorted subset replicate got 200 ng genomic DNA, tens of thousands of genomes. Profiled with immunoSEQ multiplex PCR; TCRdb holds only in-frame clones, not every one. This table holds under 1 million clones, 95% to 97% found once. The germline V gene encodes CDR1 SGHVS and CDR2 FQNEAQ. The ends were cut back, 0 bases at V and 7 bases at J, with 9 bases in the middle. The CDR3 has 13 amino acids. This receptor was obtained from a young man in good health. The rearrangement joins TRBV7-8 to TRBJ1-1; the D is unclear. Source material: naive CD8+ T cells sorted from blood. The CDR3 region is CASSLASSIEAFF. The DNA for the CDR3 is TGTGCCAGCAGCTTAGCGTCGTCGATTGAAGCTTTCTTT.